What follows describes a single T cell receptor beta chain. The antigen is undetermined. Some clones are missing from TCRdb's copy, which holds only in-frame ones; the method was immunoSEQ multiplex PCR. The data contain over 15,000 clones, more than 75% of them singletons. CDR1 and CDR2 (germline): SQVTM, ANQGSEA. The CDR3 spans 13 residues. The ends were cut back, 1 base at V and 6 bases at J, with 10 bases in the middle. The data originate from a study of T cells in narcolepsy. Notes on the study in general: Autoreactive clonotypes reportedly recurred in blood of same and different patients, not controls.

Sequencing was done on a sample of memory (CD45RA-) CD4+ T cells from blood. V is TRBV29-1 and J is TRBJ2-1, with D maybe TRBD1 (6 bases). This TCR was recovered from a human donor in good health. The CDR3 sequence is CSVEVTRGNEQFF. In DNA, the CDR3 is TGCAGCGTTGAAGTAACCAGGGGCAATGAGCAGTTCTTC.